One T cell receptor beta chain is described in this entry. Its specificity is unknown. These data come from a study of cytomegalovirus exposure and HLA in healthy donors. Study-level findings and limits: CMV serostatus was the only immune exposure information that was available. Later work found most CMV-associated TCR beta chains apparently HLA-restricted. Prediction of most subjects' HLA-A and HLA-B alleles by TCR beta sequences was reportedly accurate.

Germline CDR1 reads MGHDK; CDR2 reads SYGVNS. The CDR3 is 15 amino acids. With V trimmed by 2 bases and J by 6 bases, 7 bases remained unmatched. 13 Jbeta primers and 60 Vbeta primers were used for the PCR. Measured with immunoSEQ multiplex PCR; TCRdb has only the in-frame clones, and not every one. The sample consists of under 200,000 clones, 81% of them appearing once. The genes are TRBV25-1 and TRBJ2-1, with 7 bases identical to TRBD2. This clonotype was sampled from a man aged 50 to 60 in good health and CMV-seropositive. Sequenced sample: PBMCs. The CDR3 DNA is TGTGCCAGCAGTGAACTGGGGGGGTTATTCAATGAGCAGTTCTTC. Amino acids: CASSELGGLFNEQFF. Together with reference TRBV25-1 and TRBJ2-1, the CDR3 gives the full variable domain: EADIYQTPRYLVIGTGKKITLECSQTMGHDKMYWYQQDPGMELHLIHYSYGVNSTEKGDLSSESTVSRIRTEHFPLTLESARPSHTSQYLCASSELGGLFNEQFFGPGTRLTVL.